This T cell receptor beta chain was obtained from a study of shared clonotypes between healthy human individuals. Study-wide context: CD4 naive cells filled three plates per donor, CD4 memory three, CD8 naive two and CD8 memory one.

Method: immunoSEQ multiplex PCR; TCRdb's copy keeps in-frame clones and lacks some. Of roughly 2.6 million clones in the sample, 90% to 95% are singletons; the top ten hold around 0.14%. The V gene's germline CDR1 is LNHDA and CDR2 SQIVND (reference sequence). CDR3 length equals 12 residues. Trimming removed 10 bases at V and 5 bases at J, with 14 bases between. The chain is built from TRBV19 and TRBJ1-1; TRBD1 is a possible D gene (6 bases). The clonotype originates from a man aged 18 to 30 in good health. Specimen: naive CD4+ T cells sorted from blood. Subset given: CD45RA+ positively selected. CDR3 bases: TGTGCCACTTACGGGGGCGTTACTGAAGCTTTCTTT. Amino acids: CATYGGVTEAFF.